The next 22 T cell receptor beta chains were all read from a single sample in a study of PD-L1 blockade in urothelial cancer. The table came from immunoSEQ multiplex PCR; TCRdb's copy has only in-frame clones and leaves some out. The sample gives 66,000 or so clones, about nine tenths of which show up once; around 10% is in the top ten. Time point specified: peripheral blood 6 weeks after treatment start. Source: PBMCs, taken around atezolizumab (anti-PD-L1) treatment. These receptors were collected from a man aged 60-69 years with urothelial cancer.

V is TRBV9 and J is TRBJ1-2; possible D gene TRBD1, 6 bases. The V gene lost 4 bases and the J gene lost 2 bases, with 15 bases spanning the gap. CDR1 and CDR2 from the germline V gene are SGDLS and YYNGEE. This CDR3 has 15 amino acids. CDR3 region: CASSKDPDSNYGYTF. CDR3 nucleotide sequence: TGTGCCAGCAGCAAAGACCCGGACAGCAACTATGGCTACACCTTC.

V and J are TRBV4-3 and TRBJ2-7, with 9 bases matching TRBD1. Germline loops: CDR1 LGHNA, CDR2 YSLEER. The CDR3 spans 15 residues. The ends lost 0 bases at V and 7 bases at J; junction bases unmatched: 7. CDR3 amino acids: CASSQDIDRGYEQYF. CDR3 nucleotide sequence: TGCGCCAGCAGCCAAGATATTGACAGGGGGTATGAGCAGTACTTC.

The rearrangement links TRBV11-3 to TRBJ1-2, with TRBD1 identical over 7 bases. The CDR3 runs 15 residues. Per the germline V gene, CDR1 is SGHNT and CDR2 is YENEEA. V trimming: 5 bases; J trimming: 5 bases; junction bases outside the gene matches: 11. CDR3 amino acids: CASSVSTGTAYGYTF. CDR3 DNA sequence: TGTGCCAGCAGCGTAAGCACCGGGACAGCGTATGGCTACACCTTC.

The rearrangement joins TRBV28 to TRBJ1-1; D gene unclear. The CDR3 spans 14 residues. Germline V gene lookup returns CDR1 MDHEN and CDR2 SYDVKM. The V end was cut by 6 bases, the J end by 5 bases, with 16 bases between. The chain's CDR3 is CASSPLLERTEAFF. The CDR3 DNA follows: TGTGCCAGCAGCCCCCTTCTTGAACGGACTGAAGCTTTCTTT.

The chain employs TRBV30 and TRBJ2-5; possible D gene TRBD2, 6 bases. V shed 1 base and J shed 4 bases, with 13 bases lying between them. In germline, CDR1 is GTSNPN, CDR2 SVGIG (reference sequence). This CDR3 has 14 amino acids. The CDR3 region is CAWSGFWGGETQYF. Written as DNA, the CDR3 is TGTGCCTGGAGTGGATTTTGGGGAGGAGAGACCCAGTACTTC.

The genes are TRBV7-8 and TRBJ2-7, with TRBD1 matching over 11 bases. V lost 5 bases and J lost 6; bases outside the gene matches: 6. The V gene's germline CDR1 is SGHVS and CDR2 FQNEAQ. The CDR3 is 14 residues long. CDR3 residues: CASSPMDRGREQYF. Written as DNA, the CDR3 is TGTGCCAGCAGCCCAATGGACAGGGGGCGCGAGCAGTACTTC.

The chain carries TRBV7-9 and TRBJ1-2; 9 bases map to TRBD1. The CDR3 spans 18 residues. The V segment lost 2 bases and the J segment 0 bases; nucleotides outside the gene matches: 10. The germline V gene encodes CDR1 SEHNR and CDR2 FQNEAQ (reference sequence). CDR3 bases: TGTGCCAGCAGCTTAAAGGCTCGGGACAGGGAAGCTAACTATGGCTACACCTTC. Protein product: CASSLKARDREANYGYTF.

This rearrangement joins TRBV15 to TRBJ1-5; 11 bases are shared with TRBD1. V trimming: 1 base; J trimming: 6 bases; junction bases outside the gene matches: 8. Germline CDR1 LNHNV, CDR2 YYDKDF (reference sequence). The CDR3 totals 17 residues. The CDR3, as DNA: TGTGCCACCAGCAGAGGGACAGGGGGCGAACGATTTCAGCCCCAGCATTTT. This gives the protein CATSRGTGGERFQPQHF.

CDR3: CASSKADRLGRYGYTF. CDR3 bases: TGTGCCAGCAGCAAAGCAGACAGATTAGGGCGCTATGGCTACACCTTC. The chain links TRBV21-1 to TRBJ1-2; no check of the table's D call, TRBD1, against the DNA was made. TRBV21-1 is termed a pseudogene. The CDR3 covers 16 residues.

The chain joins TRBV5-4 to TRBJ1-3; the D gene is possibly TRBD1 (5 bases). The CDR3 runs to 17 residues. Trimming cost V 0 bases and J 2 bases, with 15 bases left between them. CDR1 and CDR2 (germline): SGHNT, YYREEE (reference sequence). CDR3: CASSLAPLGGAGNTIYF. For the CDR3, the DNA is TGTGCCAGCAGCTTGGCCCCATTGGGGGGGGCTGGAAACACCATATATTTT.

J is TRBJ2-3 and V is TRBV30; 7 nucleotides line up with TRBD1. J gave up 2 bases and V 4 bases, and 9 bases lay outside the gene matches. Germline assignment: CDR1 GTSNPN and CDR2 SVGIG (reference sequence). The CDR3 has 15 residues. The CDR3 loop is CAWTRDSSFTDTQYF. Written as DNA, the CDR3 is TGTGCCTGGACCCGGGACAGTTCTTTCACAGATACGCAGTATTTT. Full variable domain (missing parts from reference TRBV30 and TRBJ2-3): SQTIHQWPATLVQPVGSPLSLECTVEGTSNPNLYWYRQAAGRGLQLLFYSVGIGQISSEVPQNLSASRPQDRQFILSSKKLLLSDSGFYLCAWTRDSSFTDTQYFGPGTRLTVL.

In DNA, the CDR3 is TGTGCCAGCAGCCCGGCCTTTTCAGGCTCTGGGGCCAACGTCCTGACTTTC. Translation: CASSPAFSGSGANVLTF. The chain is built from TRBV7-3 and TRBJ2-6; D ambiguous. V lost 5 bases to trimming and J lost 0 bases, with 14 bases between them. This CDR3 has 17 residues. The germline gives CDR1 SGHTA, CDR2 FQGTGA.

V usage is TRBV7-9 and J usage is TRBJ2-5; D possibly corresponds to TRBD1 (6 bases). Germline V CDR1 and CDR2: SEHNR, FQNEAQ (reference sequence). V lost 5 bases and J 4 bases, leaving 17 bases between the germline ends. The CDR3 length is 15 residues. The DNA for the CDR3 is TGTGCCAGCAGCACGTCAGGGGTTTGGGGAGAGACCCAGTACTTC. Amino acids: CASSTSGVWGETQYF.

This chain connects TRBV19 to TRBJ1-1, with TRBD1 matching over 7 bases. The germline V gene encodes CDR1 LNHDA and CDR2 SQIVND (reference sequence). This CDR3 has 13 residues. The J segment lost 8 bases and the V segment lost 5 bases, leaving 8 bases of the junction unmatched. The CDR3 loop reads CASSPRDSKEAFF. CDR3 nucleotide sequence: TGTGCCAGTAGTCCCCGGGACAGTAAGGAAGCTTTCTTT.

This sequence joins TRBV4-1 and TRBJ1-1, with 9 bases aligning to TRBD1. Germline lookup yields CDR1 MGHRA and CDR2 YSYEKL. The V segment lost 4 bases and the J segment 1 base; nucleotides outside the gene matches: 4. This CDR3 contains 15 residues. The CDR3 region has the DNA TGCGCCAGCAGCCTCCGGGACAGGGAGAACACTGAAGCTTTCTTT. It translates to CASSLRDRENTEAFF.

This clone occurred a few times. V and J are TRBV9 and TRBJ1-1; D is possibly TRBD1 (6 bases). V was shortened by 3 bases and J by 1 base, with 10 bases between the two germline ends. CDR3 length: 14 residues. Germline lookup yields CDR1 SGDLS and CDR2 YYNGEE. CDR3 sequence: CASSAPTGNTEAFF. Here the CDR3 DNA reads TGTGCCAGCAGCGCCCCGACAGGGAACACTGAAGCTTTCTTT.

The chain recombines TRBV18 with TRBJ1-1, with 7 bases identical to TRBD1. With V trimmed by 6 bases and J by 5 bases, 9 bases remained unmatched. The CDR3 consists of 14 residues. The germline gives CDR1 KGHSH, CDR2 LQKENI. CDR3 nucleotides: TGTGCCAGCTCGCCCGACAGGGTTCGGACTGAAGCTTTCTTT. Translation: CASSPDRVRTEAFF.

Concerning this clone: The junction and the germline gene differ at one end; a read error may be behind it. The chain couples TRBV28 to TRBJ1-1; D is undetermined. The CDR3 has 13 residues. Germline V gene sequence: CDR1 MDHEN, CDR2 SYDVKM. DNA of the CDR3: TGTGCCAGCAGTTTTCGAGCGAACACTGAAGCTTTTTTT. Translated: CASSFRANTEAFF.

V usage is TRBV5-1 and J usage is TRBJ2-1, with a weak D call TRBD1 (5 bases). CDR3 size: 12 residues. Trimming took 0 bases from V and 10 from J, leaving 8 bases between them. The germline V gene has CDR1 SGHRS and CDR2 YFSETQ. CDR3 DNA: TGCGCCAGCAGCTTGGACAGGCTCGAGCAGTTCTTC. Its protein is CASSLDRLEQFF. Based on the CDR3 plus reference TRBV5-1 and TRBJ2-1, the full variable domain is KAGVTQTPRYLIKTRGQQVTLSCSPISGHRSVSWYQQTPGQGLQFLFEYFSETQRNKGNFPGRFSGRQFSNSRSEMNVSTLELGDSALYLCASSLDRLEQFFGPGTRLTVL.

This clone was seen just once. The rearrangement joins TRBV28 to TRBJ2-1; TRBD2 is a possible D gene (5 bases). Trimming stripped 5 bases from V and 1 base from J, with 12 bases between. This CDR3 is built from 15 residues. Germline V gives CDR1 MDHEN, CDR2 SYDVKM. CDR3 coding DNA: TGTGCCAGCAGTCCGGGCGGGCCTTCCTACAATGAGCAGTTCTTC. Translating it yields CASSPGGPSYNEQFF.

Here the CDR3 reads CASSSPTSGYYNEQFF. The DNA of the CDR3 is TGCGCCAGCAGTTCCCCGACTAGCGGGTACTACAATGAGCAGTTCTTC. This chain links TRBV5-1 with TRBJ2-1; 10 bases fit TRBD2. V shed 5 bases and J 3 bases; nucleotides not matched to a gene: 8. The CDR3 is 16 residues long. Per germline, CDR1 SGHRS and CDR2 YFSETQ.

This clone has just a few counts. The J gene is TRBJ1-5, the V gene TRBV28, with D possibly being TRBD1 (5 bases). V lost 10 bases and J 6 bases, leaving 7 bases between the germline ends. This CDR3 has 10 residues. The germline CDR1 and CDR2 sequences are MDHEN and SYDVKM. CDR3 nucleotide sequence: TGTGCCAAGGGGTGTCAGCCCCAGCATTTT. It is translated as CAKGCQPQHF.